This TCR beta chain is drawn from a study of shared clonotypes between healthy human individuals. Broader study findings: Although depth was large, rarefaction showed that sequencing of the sorted subsets was incomplete.

CD45RO-negative CD8 cells positively selected for CCR7 made up the naive population, which excluded terminally differentiated effector memory CD45RA+ cells. Worth noting for this clone: Its antigen remains unknown.

CDR3 length: 15 amino acids. J lost 7 bases, V lost 2 bases, and 7 bases had no gene match. Germline lookup yields CDR1 LGHNA and CDR2 YNFKEQ. Profiled with immunoSEQ multiplex PCR; TCRdb holds only in-frame clones, not every one. Of a few million clones listed, 93% are singletons. The chain employs TRBV4-2 and TRBJ1-4, with TRBD1 identical over 7 bases. The TCR sequence derives from a man in his late teens or twenties in good health. Some clones in this sample may be carry-over from other donors' samples. Sequenced sample: naive CD8+ T cells from PBMCs. The CDR3 reads CASSQTGESGEKLFF. In DNA form, the CDR3 reads TGTGCCAGCAGCCAAACAGGGGAAAGCGGTGAAAAACTGTTTTTT.